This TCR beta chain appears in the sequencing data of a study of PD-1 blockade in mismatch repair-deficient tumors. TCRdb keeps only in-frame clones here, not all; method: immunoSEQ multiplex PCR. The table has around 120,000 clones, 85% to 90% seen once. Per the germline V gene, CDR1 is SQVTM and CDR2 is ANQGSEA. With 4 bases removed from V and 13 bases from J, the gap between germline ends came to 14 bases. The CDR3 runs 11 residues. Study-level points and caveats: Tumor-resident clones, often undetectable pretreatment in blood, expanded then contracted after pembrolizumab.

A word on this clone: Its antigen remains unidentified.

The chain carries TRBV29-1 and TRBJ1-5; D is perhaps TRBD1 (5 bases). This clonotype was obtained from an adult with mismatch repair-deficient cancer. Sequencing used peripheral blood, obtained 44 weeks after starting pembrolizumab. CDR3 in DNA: TGCAGCGTTGTGACAAGGGGAATACAGCATTTT. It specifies CSVVTRGIQHF.